These T cell receptor beta chains were read from a single sample in a study of siplizumab effects on memory and regulatory T cells. The repertoire was sequenced with immunoSEQ multiplex PCR; TCRdb's copy has only in-frame clones and lacks some. The sample shows about 100,000 clones, 94% of them seen only once. The material sequenced was Tregs sorted from blood. The receptors shown here come from a human donor in good health. Each CDR3 is given without its conserved first and last residue. A clone size is listed for some rows: how often the clone was seen (once, few, many), or a class if it is expanded.

>TRBV19|TRBJ1-2|NA
ASVTRGGYT
>TRBV30|TRBJ1-2|NA
AWSVSGLFGYT
>TRBV7-9|TRBJ2-2|NA
ASSLGQYHGELF
>TRBV6-6|TRBJ1-5|NA
ASSYSGGAYQPQH
>TRBV7-3|TRBJ2-1|NA
ASSWRRTGAYNEQF
>TRBV11-2|TRBJ2-1|NA
ASRRTTVSEQF
>TRBV4-1|TRBJ2-5|few
ASSQVLPGLAALGMETQY
>TRBV6-5|TRBJ2-7|NA
ASTPLGNGYEQY
>TRBV2|TRBJ2-1|once
ASIPQWYDEQF
>TRBV7-6|TRBJ1-4|once
ASALVRGEKLF
>TRBV5-1|TRBJ2-3|NA
ASKLVPSTDTQY
>TRBV5-4|TRBJ1-1|NA
ASSSRTGLRTF
>TRBV2|TRBJ2-7|NA
ASSKREQSREQY
>TRBV6-1|TRBJ2-7|few
ASSPGSWIEQY
>TRBV23-1|TRBJ1-1|NA
ASLLWGKAF
>TRBV7-6|TRBJ2-1|NA
ASSLQDEQF
>TRBV6-1|TRBJ2-2|NA
ATRLSDGELF
>TRBV5-1|TRBJ2-1|NA
ASSPTLGRDRGHQSYNEQF
>TRBV28|TRBJ1-2|NA
AIKEYYGYT
>TRBV4-2|TRBJ2-1|NA
ASSQDDGSNIYNEQF
>TRBV4-1|TRBJ2-7|NA
ASSQVSDFYEQY
>TRBV5-1|TRBJ2-7|NA
ASSQGSYEQY
>TRBV6-5|TRBJ1-1|NA
ASCFGGQVVNTEAF
>TRBV10-1|TRBJ2-1|once
ASSERLAGPDEQF
>TRBV6-6|TRBJ2-3|NA
ASSYSIRYADTQY
>TRBV15|TRBJ2-2|NA
ATSRGTSGYTGELF
>TRBV5-1|TRBJ1-6|NA
ASSLIRGNSPLH
>TRBV2|TRBJ2-1|NA
ASSNALGVLRDEQF
>TRBV30|TRBJ1-1|few
AWSRQGAEAF
>TRBV6-5|TRBJ2-2|NA
ASSYRMLAGPGELF
>TRBV20-1|TRBJ1-4|NA
SAEGGGFVF
>TRBV27|TRBJ2-3|NA
ASWASGTDTQY
>TRBV6-5|TRBJ1-1|NA
ASSPPPGTEAF
>TRBV4-2|TRBJ2-5|NA
ASSQSGSVQY
>TRBV4-1|TRBJ2-3|once
ASTISSGGGTDTQY
>TRBV6-7|TRBJ2-7|NA
ASSRSRARCGSCEQY
>TRBV11-2|TRBJ2-7|NA
ASSSKAGKQYEQY
>TRBV6-6|TRBJ2-5|NA
ASDAGGPSETQY
>TRBV2|TRBJ1-1|NA
ASSLAGELTLIVEAF
>TRBV28|TRBJ2-7|once
ASSFHDGTYEQY
>TRBV19|TRBJ1-6|NA
ASTPQYTTNNSPLH
>TRBV7-2|TRBJ1-2|NA
ASSLAAGQLYGYT
>TRBV7-2|TRBJ2-7|NA
ASSLYRPYEQY
>TRBV11-3|TRBJ2-5|NA
ASSLGGVAQETQY
>TRBV7-9|TRBJ2-1|NA
ASSPRPGSINEQF
>TRBV30|TRBJ1-1|NA
AWTAGLWAF
>TRBV7-9|TRBJ2-3|once
ASSLQIPGDTQY
>TRBV15|TRBJ2-2|NA
ATSRDPGLYTGELF
>TRBV2|TRBJ2-2|NA
ASSQQGVGELF
>TRBV30|TRBJ2-5|NA
AWSTLGLFMETQY
>TRBV27|TRBJ1-5|NA
ASSYRASQNQPQH
>TRBV6-5|TRBJ2-2|NA
ASSYLAANTGELF
>TRBV7-7|TRBJ1-1|NA
ASSAGPNTEAF
>TRBV28|TRBJ1-6|NA
ASAEGYSPLH
>TRBV7-3|TRBJ2-6|NA
ASSLAAHSGANVLT
>TRBV4-1|TRBJ2-1|NA
ASSYSSGPNEQF
>TRBV28|TRBJ1-1|NA
ASSLLVQLNTEAF
>TRBV18|TRBJ2-5|NA
ASSPLVVSVQETQY
>TRBV30|TRBJ1-3|NA
AVTGTGNTIY